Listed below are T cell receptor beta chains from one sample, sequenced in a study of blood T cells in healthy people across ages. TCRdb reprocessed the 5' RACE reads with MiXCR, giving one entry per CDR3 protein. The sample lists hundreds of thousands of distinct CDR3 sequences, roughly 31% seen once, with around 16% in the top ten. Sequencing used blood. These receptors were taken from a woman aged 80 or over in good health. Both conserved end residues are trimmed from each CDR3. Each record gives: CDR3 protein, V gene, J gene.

ASSVGGLGTRFTYEQY,TRBV9,TRBJ2-7
ASSSDFIGQY,TRBV11-2,TRBJ2-7
ASIHGGVQETQY,TRBV6-4,.
ASSRSGTSYEQY,TRBV7-2,TRBJ2-7
ASSLTEYSNQPQH,TRBV5-6,TRBJ1-5
ASSYPVATSGGWETQY,TRBV6-5,TRBJ2-5
SASGLSFMNTEAF,TRBV20-1,TRBJ1-1
ASTHPAGARYNEQF,TRBV7-2,TRBJ2-1
ASSLFGGLSTDTQY,TRBV12-3/TRBV12-4,TRBJ2-3
ASRFTGEAFAGANVLT,TRBV2,TRBJ2-6
SAGLAVGPRTQY,TRBV20-1,TRBJ2-3
SDQETQY,TRBV29-1,TRBJ2-5
SAEGLAGGSEQF,TRBV20-1,TRBJ2-1
ASSFLGGSNQPQH,TRBV28,TRBJ1-5
ASRIKQAFQETQY,TRBV6-2/TRBV6-3,TRBJ2-5
ASSLGARQGADIQY,TRBV7-2,TRBJ2-4
ASSYKTGDRSPLH,TRBV7-9,TRBJ1-6
ASSEALQYGYT,TRBV6-1,TRBJ1-2
SVDLGSSYNEQF,TRBV29-1,TRBJ2-1
ATSRGQQGFEQY,TRBV15,.
ASTQAGAYNEQF,TRBV12-3/TRBV12-4,TRBJ2-1
SASKTVSGNTIY,TRBV20-1,TRBJ1-3
ASSLVTGMAF,TRBV5-8,TRBJ1-1
ASSLISNGQQF,TRBV7-3,TRBJ2-1
AISGVSVEQF,TRBV10-3,TRBJ2-1
ASSFRDPRGEQY,TRBV28,TRBJ2-7
ASSEIPIGTAPEGKLF,TRBV25-1,TRBJ1-4
ASSPGTRIDEQY,TRBV7-2,TRBJ2-7
ASSLQNQETQY,TRBV5-1,TRBJ2-5
SARDEDSPSYEQY,TRBV20-1,TRBJ2-7
ASSLTANNSPLH,TRBV7-3,TRBJ1-6
SAPRLVAGGRNEPF,TRBV20-1,TRBJ2-1
ASSLLTGTGTNEQY,TRBV28,TRBJ2-7
ASSQVGGRGSPLH,TRBV3-1,TRBJ1-6
ASSSPGVYGYT,TRBV7-3,TRBJ1-2
SVRDSESYEQY,TRBV29-1,TRBJ2-7
ASSQRGTGQETQY,TRBV11-2,TRBJ2-5
ASSITFSLRANEQF,TRBV19,TRBJ2-1
ASRARDEQY,TRBV2,TRBJ2-7
ASSYSTGLNTEAF,TRBV6-5,TRBJ1-1
SARDPRGSNQPQH,TRBV20-1,TRBJ1-5
ASRERTGNEQF,TRBV2,TRBJ2-1
ATCRDPGGEQF,TRBV15,TRBJ2-1
ASSYDLNQPQH,TRBV6-5,TRBJ1-5
AISEGTGQNQPQH,TRBV10-3,TRBJ1-5
SAGLDRSYEQY,TRBV20-1,TRBJ2-7
ASSPEGPGSNTEAF,TRBV5-1,TRBJ1-1
ASFFRAGANVLT,TRBV7-2,TRBJ2-6
ASRTGDTGELF,TRBV27,TRBJ2-2
ASSPLQGTYEQY,TRBV27,TRBJ2-7
ASSPTGGGEKLF,TRBV6-5,TRBJ1-4
ASRVRGDQPQH,TRBV6-6,TRBJ1-5
SVGTGGSYGYT,TRBV29-1,TRBJ1-2
ASSIGQRQGAREQY,TRBV19,TRBJ2-7
ATSRVAVQSTQY,TRBV15,TRBJ2-3
ASSYLGQGSDGYT,TRBV6-2/TRBV6-3,TRBJ1-2
ASSERVDSAQY,TRBV6-1,TRBJ2-5
ASSQERTGVYEQY,TRBV4-2,TRBJ2-7
ASSERFGSSDEQY,TRBV7-2,TRBJ2-7
ASSQGITEAF,TRBV12-3/TRBV12-4,TRBJ1-1